These 10 T cell receptor beta chains share one sample of origin, sequenced in a study of graft-versus-host responses after intestinal transplantation. TCRdb keeps only in-frame clones here, not all; method: immunoSEQ multiplex PCR. The sample yields around 100,000 clones, 90% to 95% seen once. For these TCRs, the target antigens are not known. The sequencing used unstimulated CD8+ T cells sorted from spleen or lymph node cells, collected before transplant. The source of these receptors is a human donor who was the organ donor for an intestinal transplant.

This rearrangement joins TRBV1 to TRBJ2-7; TRBD1, as called in the table, went unchecked against the DNA. TRBV1 is reported as a pseudogene. The CDR3 extends over 16 amino acids. This CDR3 is CTSSLTQIGDLDEQYF. The CDR3 DNA reads as TGCACCAGCAGCCTTACTCAAATAGGGGATTTGGACGAGCAGTACTTC.

CDR3 in amino acids: CASSLVPGATNEKLFF. Written as DNA, the CDR3 is TGTGCCAGCAGCTTAGTCCCGGGGGCAACTAATGAAAAACTGTTTTTT. This chain links TRBV7-6 with TRBJ1-4; maybe TRBD1 (5 bases). The CDR3 covers 16 residues. Per the germline V gene, CDR1 is SGHVS and CDR2 is FNYEAQ. Trimming shortened V by 1 base and J by 0 bases, and 9 bases separated the two germline ends.

This chain links TRBV28 with TRBJ2-3; 13 bases agree with TRBD2. Germline lookup yields CDR1 MDHEN and CDR2 SYDVKM. Germline trimming cut 3 bases from V and 4 bases from J; bases unmatched to any gene: 7. CDR3 length: 17 amino acids. In nucleotides, the CDR3 is TGTGCCAGCAGTTTCGTCGGACTAGCGGGAGATCCAGATACGCAGTATTTT. This gives the protein CASSFVGLAGDPDTQYF.

The chain couples TRBV10-3 to TRBJ1-1; D unclear. The CDR3 loop spans 13 amino acids. CDR1 and CDR2 (germline): ENHRY, SYGVKD. V was clipped by 7 bases and J by 5 bases, with 14 bases between them. The CDR3 sequence is CAIKGPRRTEAFF. Written as DNA, the CDR3 is TGTGCCATCAAAGGACCCAGAAGGACTGAAGCTTTCTTT.

The table lists this clone with a count of one. The V call is TRBV9, the J call TRBJ2-6; 10 positions agree with TRBD1. The V segment lost 3 bases and the J segment 0 bases; nucleotides outside the gene matches: 9. CDR1 is SGDLS, CDR2 YYNGEE, per germline. This CDR3 region has 19 residues. This CDR3 is CASSETGGLVVSGANVLTF. DNA of the CDR3: TGTGCCAGCAGCGAGACAGGGGGCCTGGTGGTCTCTGGGGCCAACGTCCTGACTTTC.

Written as DNA, the CDR3 is TGTGCCAGCAGCGGACAGGGTAGCGATGAGCAGTTCTTC. This gives the protein CASSGQGSDEQFF. J is TRBJ2-1 and V is TRBV14; 8 bases match TRBD1. CDR3 length: 13 residues. The V and J ends lost 5 bases and 8 bases, in that order; junction bases with no gene match: 5. CDR1 and CDR2 (germline): SGHDN, FVKESK.

The chain has TRBV5-6 and TRBJ2-1; no firm D call. The ends were cut back, 4 bases at V and 7 bases at J, with 18 bases in the middle. The CDR3 runs to 15 residues. Germline V gene lookup returns CDR1 SGHDT and CDR2 YYEEEE. The CDR3 nucleotides read TGTGCCAGCAGCGCGACCCTAGAGATGGGAAATGAGCAGTTCTTC. This codes for CASSATLEMGNEQFF.

The chain carries TRBV7-8 and TRBJ1-2; possibly TRBD1 for D (5 bases). Germline V gene sequence: CDR1 SGHVS, CDR2 FQNEAQ. The V end lost 2 bases, the J end lost 4 bases, and 11 bases lay between the germline ends. CDR3 length: 14 amino acids. The CDR3 reads CASSLTGRAYGYTF. For the CDR3, the DNA is TGTGCCAGCAGCTTAACGGGGCGCGCCTATGGCTACACCTTC. Filled out from reference TRBV7-8 and TRBJ1-2, the complete variable domain reads GAGVSQSPRYKVAKRGQDVALRCDPISGHVSLFWYQQALGQGPEFLTYFQNEAQLDKSGLPSDRFFAERPEGSVSTLKIQRTQQEDSAVYLCASSLTGRAYGYTFGSGTRLTVV.

The J gene is TRBJ1-5, the V gene TRBV5-6; D remains ambiguous. V lost 4 bases, J lost 3 bases, and 14 bases lay in between. This CDR3 is 15 amino acids long. From germline, CDR1 is SGHDT and CDR2 YYEEEE. The CDR3 loop is CASSAAPGNNQPQHF. CDR3 bases: TGTGCCAGCAGCGCGGCACCTGGGAACAATCAGCCCCAGCATTTT.

CDR3 loop: CASSFTSGVGNEQFF. Here the CDR3 DNA reads TGTGCCAGCAGCTTTACTAGCGGGGTGGGGAATGAGCAGTTCTTC. The V gene is TRBV7-9, the J gene TRBJ2-1; 10 bases fit TRBD2. The CDR3 runs to 15 residues. Per the germline V gene, CDR1 is SEHNR and CDR2 is FQNEAQ (reference sequence). With 3 bases clipped from V and 7 bases from J, the junction kept 6 bases outside the gene matches.